Listed below are T cell receptor beta chains from one sample, sequenced in a study of Tregs in tolerant kidney transplant recipients. The data were produced by immunoSEQ multiplex PCR, yet TCRdb's version contains in-frame clones alone and is incomplete. The sample carries roughly 80,000 clones, roughly 90% recorded once. This sample comprised CD4+ T cells from blood (PBMCs), obtained 24 months after the transplant. The receptor source for this set is a human patient who received a combined kidney and bone marrow transplant. Some T cells may be transferred from the graft donor. Both conserved end residues are part of each CDR3. D genes are given only for firm matches.

TRBV9	.	TRBJ2-7	CASSPHPGAGEQYF	TGTGCCAGCAGCCCCCACCCTGGGGCAGGGGAGCAGTACTTC
TRBV10-3	.	TRBJ2-5	CAISEATPSAQETQYF	TGTGCCATCAGTGAGGCGACACCATCGGCACAAGAGACCCAGTACTTC
TRBV12-5	.	TRBJ2-1	CASTPSASSYNEQFF	TGTGCTAGTACACCTAGCGCAAGCTCCTACAATGAGCAGTTCTTC
TRBV6-6	.	TRBJ2-2	CASSLRENTGELFF	TGTGCCAGCAGTTTGCGGGAGAACACCGGGGAGCTGTTTTTT
TRBV5-4	TRBD2	TRBJ2-5	CASRRTSGAQETQYF	TGTGCCAGCAGGCGGACTAGCGGGGCACAAGAGACCCAGTACTTC
TRBV5-6	.	TRBJ2-5	CASSRNKETRYF	TGTGCCAGCAGCAGGAACAAGGAGACCCGGTACTTC
TRBV28	TRBD1	TRBJ1-2	CASSLGDRDRVSGYTF	TGTGCCAGCAGTTTAGGCGACCGGGACAGGGTTAGTGGCTACACCTTC
TRBV5-8	.	TRBJ1-2	CASSLYGYTF	TGTGCCAGCAGCCTCTATGGCTACACCTTC
TRBV25-1	.	TRBJ1-1	CASSEPGIRGTEAFF	TGTGCCAGCAGTGAGCCGGGGATCAGGGGCACTGAAGCTTTCTTT
TRBV28	TRBD1	TRBJ1-3	CASSARDRAAGNTIYF	TGTGCCAGCAGTGCCCGGGACAGGGCCGCTGGAAACACCATATATTTT
TRBV11-3	TRBD1	TRBJ2-7	CASSFSQGAYEQYF	TGTGCCAGCAGCTTCTCACAGGGGGCCTACGAGCAGTACTTC
TRBV7-9	.	TRBJ2-1	CASTERAGYNEQFF	TGTGCCAGCACAGAAAGAGCAGGCTACAATGAGCAGTTCTTC
TRBV5-4	TRBD1	TRBJ2-3	CASSERTGIRDTQYF	TGTGCCAGCAGCGAACGGACAGGGATCCGAGATACGCAGTATTTT
TRBV25-1	TRBD1	TRBJ1-2	CASSDGQGGYTF	TGTGCCAGCAGTGATGGACAGGGTGGCTACACCTTC
TRBV4-3	TRBD2	TRBJ2-1	CASSRSIAGGLWNEQFF	TGCGCCAGCAGCCGGAGTATAGCGGGAGGGTTGTGGAATGAGCAGTTCTTC
TRBV6-1	.	TRBJ2-3	CASSEVGDSTDTQYF	TGTGCCAGCAGTGAAGTGGGAGATAGCACAGATACGCAGTATTTT
TRBV27	TRBD2	TRBJ2-7	CASSLAGVTYEQYF	TGTGCCAGCAGTTTAGCGGGAGTCACGTACGAGCAGTACTTC
TRBV4-2	TRBD1	TRBJ1-6	CASSQDYEAGGTLHF	TGTGCCAGCAGCCAAGATTATGAGGCAGGGGGCACCCTCCACTTT
TRBV4-1	TRBD1	TRBJ1-4	CASSQLLQGAKEKLFF	TGCGCCAGCAGCCAGCTGCTCCAGGGGGCGAAGGAAAAACTGTTTTTT
TRBV4-2	.	TRBJ2-7	CASSESAYLAYEQYF	TGTGCCAGCAGCGAAAGTGCCTATTTGGCCTACGAGCAGTACTTC
TRBV7-2	.	TRBJ1-5	CASSRAGEGQPQHF	TGTGCCAGCAGCCGAGCGGGCGAAGGTCAGCCCCAGCATTTT
TRBV10-3	.	TRBJ1-2	CAISDRGTTNYGYTF	TGTGCCATCAGTGATCGGGGAACGACTAACTATGGCTACACCTTC
TRBV19	TRBD1	TRBJ1-5	CASIPRGVGQPQHF	TGTGCCAGTATCCCCAGGGGGGTCGGTCAGCCCCAGCATTTT
TRBV5-4	TRBD2	TRBJ2-1	CASSMTSNHEQFF	TGTGCCAGCAGCATGACTAGCAACCATGAGCAGTTCTTC
TRBV6-6	.	TRBJ1-1	CASSRGGMNTEAFF	TGTGCCAGCAGCCGCGGGGGCATGAACACTGAAGCTTTCTTT